Below are 8 T cell receptor beta chains sequenced from a single sample in a study of T cell repertoires in cytomegalovirus infection. A single record per CDR3 protein comes from TCRdb applying MiXCR to the reads. This table holds about 180,000 distinct CDR3 sequences, approximately 14% found once. Material: PBMCs. These receptors were collected from a human donor in good health (CMV status not recorded). Some clones in this sample may be carry-over from other donors' samples.

The rearrangement links TRBV2 to TRBJ2-7; D may be TRBD2 (5 bases). V dropped 7 bases and J dropped 2 bases, with 9 bases sitting between them. The CDR3 length is 12 residues. Germline V gives CDR1 SNHLY, CDR2 FYNNEI. The CDR3 bases are TGTGCCAGCATTCGGGATCCCTACGAGCAGTACTTC. It codes for CASIRDPYEQYF.

This chain connects TRBV28 to TRBJ2-1; 8 bases fit TRBD2. The V and J ends lost 4 bases and 8 bases, in that order; junction bases with no gene match: 7. Per the germline V gene, CDR1 is MDHEN and CDR2 is SYDVKM. The CDR3 length is 14 residues. DNA for the CDR3: TGTGCCAGCAGTTCCCGGAGCGGGGGCGATGAGCAGTTCTTC. Amino acids: CASSSRSGGDEQFF.

This clonotype was counted ten times or more. This chain uses TRBV7-2 with TRBJ1-1, with D unresolved. The CDR3 has 14 amino acids. CDR1 is SGHTA and CDR2 is FQGNSA in the germline V gene. Trimming removed 1 base at V and 4 bases at J, with 10 bases between. CDR3 loop: CASSLGGSGTEAFF. CDR3 DNA sequence: TGTGCCAGCAGCTTAGGGGGTAGCGGCACTGAAGCTTTCTTT.

This clonotype has only one observation. This sequence joins TRBV27 and TRBJ2-1; no definite D call. V was trimmed by 0 bases and J by 0 bases, leaving 15 bases between them. Germline CDR1 reads MNHEY; CDR2 reads SMNVEV (reference sequence). CDR3 size: 18 residues. In nucleotides, the CDR3 is TGTGCCAGCAGTTTATCCGGCCAGCTAACTTTCTCCTACAATGAGCAGTTCTTC. This encodes CASSLSGQLTFSYNEQFF.

Many counts were recorded for this clonotype. The chain couples TRBV11-2 to TRBJ1-4; 8 bases agree with TRBD1. The CDR3 covers 15 residues. V shed 1 base and J 7 bases; nucleotides not matched to a gene: 5. Germline lookup yields CDR1 SGHAT and CDR2 FQNNGV. The CDR3 DNA follows: TGTGCCAGCAGCTTAGGGGCAGGGGGCTTTGAAAAACTGTTTTTT. Translated: CASSLGAGGFEKLFF.

This clonotype was seen a few times. This rearrangement joins TRBV6-6 to TRBJ1-4, with D unclear. V lost 0 bases and J lost 8, with 13 bases in between. The CDR3 is 15 amino acids. Germline V gene sequence: CDR1 MNHNY, CDR2 SVGAGI (reference sequence). CDR3 in amino acids: CASSYSRARVEKLFF. The CDR3 bases are TGTGCCAGCAGTTACTCGAGGGCCAGAGTCGAAAAACTGTTTTTT.

This clonotype was recorded a few times. The chain is built from TRBV7-3 and TRBJ2-1, with TRBD2 as a possible D gene (6 bases). The germline V gene encodes CDR1 SGHTA and CDR2 FQGTGA. Trimming stripped 1 base from V and 0 bases from J, with 13 bases between. This CDR3 contains 17 residues. In nucleotides, the CDR3 is TGTGCCAGCAGCTTAAATTCCGGGGGAGTCTCCTACAATGAGCAGTTCTTC. Translated: CASSLNSGGVSYNEQFF.

This clonotype was counted ten times or more. The gene calls are TRBV7-2 and TRBJ2-1; 7 bases are shared with TRBD1. With 5 bases clipped from V and 0 bases from J, the junction kept 4 bases outside the gene matches. CDR3 length: 15 amino acids. Germline CDR1 and CDR2: SGHTA and FQGNSA. CDR3 nucleotides: TGTGCCAGCAGCGCTGACAGGGCCTCCTACAATGAGCAGTTCTTC. It specifies CASSADRASYNEQFF. The full variable domain, in which reference TRBV7-2 and TRBJ2-1 provide the parts outside the CDR3, is GAGVSQSPSNKVTEKGKDVELRCDPISGHTALYWYRQSLGQGLEFLIYFQGNSAPDKSGLPSDRFSAERTGGSVSTLTIQRTQQEDSAVYLCASSADRASYNEQFFGPGTRLTVL.